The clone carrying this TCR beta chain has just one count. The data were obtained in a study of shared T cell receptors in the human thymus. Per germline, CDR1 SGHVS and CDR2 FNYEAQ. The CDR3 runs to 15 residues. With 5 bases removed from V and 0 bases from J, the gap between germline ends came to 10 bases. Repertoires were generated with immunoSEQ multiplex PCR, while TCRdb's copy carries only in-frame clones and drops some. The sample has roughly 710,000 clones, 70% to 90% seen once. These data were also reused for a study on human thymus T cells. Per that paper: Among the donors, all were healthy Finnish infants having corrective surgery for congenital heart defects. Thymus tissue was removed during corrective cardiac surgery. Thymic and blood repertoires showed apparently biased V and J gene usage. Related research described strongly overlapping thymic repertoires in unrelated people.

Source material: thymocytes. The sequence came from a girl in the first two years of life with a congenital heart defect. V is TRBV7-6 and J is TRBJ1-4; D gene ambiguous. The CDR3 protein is CASSPENSTNEKLFF. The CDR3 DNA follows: TGTGCCAGCAGCCCTGAGAATTCAACTAATGAAAAACTGTTTTTT.